Listed here are 24 T cell receptor beta chains from one sample, sequenced in a study of T cell repertoires in cytomegalovirus infection. These receptors lack a known antigen. TCRdb re-called the reads with MiXCR, one entry per CDR3 protein. Of some 920,000 distinct CDR3 sequences listed, around a third are singletons. The sequencing used cultured CD8+ T cells from PBMCs, collected from culture after CMV antigen stimulation. The receptors were sampled from a human donor in good health (CMV status not recorded). Some clones in this sample may be carry-over from other donors' samples.

The chain has TRBV5-4 and TRBJ2-3; D is perhaps TRBD2 (7 bases). V lost 6 bases to trimming and J lost 3 bases, with 11 bases between them. Germline CDR1 is SGHNT and CDR2 is YYREEE (reference sequence). The CDR3 spans 13 residues. Here the CDR3 DNA reads TGTGCCAGCAAGGGGGGGCTTACAGATACGCAGTATTTT. This gives the protein CASKGGLTDTQYF. The full variable domain, in which reference TRBV5-4 and TRBJ2-3 provide the parts outside the CDR3, is ETGVTQSPTHLIKTRGQQVTLRCSSQSGHNTVSWYQQALGQGPQFIFQYYREEENGRGNFPPRFSGLQFPNYSSELNVNALELDDSALYLCASKGGLTDTQYFGPGTRLTVL.

This chain joins TRBV4-3 and TRBJ1-1; a possible D gene is TRBD1 (5 bases). The V gene lost 2 bases and the J gene lost 0 bases, with 7 bases spanning the gap. The CDR3 is 14 amino acids. Germline values: CDR1 LGHNA, CDR2 YSLEER. CDR3 nucleotides: TGCGCCAGCAGCCAAACGACAGTGAACACTGAAGCTTTCTTT. Translating it yields CASSQTTVNTEAFF.

This rearrangement joins TRBV7-9 to TRBJ2-7; 12 bases are a match to TRBD1. The CDR3 has 15 amino acids. Germline CDR1 and CDR2: SEHNR and FQNEAQ (reference sequence). With V trimmed by 5 bases and J by 3 bases, 5 bases remained unmatched. CDR3 DNA: TGTGCCAGCAGCCGGGGGACAGGGGGCCTCTACGAGCAGTACTTC. Amino acids: CASSRGTGGLYEQYF.

This rearrangement joins TRBV27 to TRBJ1-2; 7 bases are shared with TRBD1. CDR1 and CDR2 (germline): MNHEY, SMNVEV (reference sequence). With V trimmed by 2 bases and J by 2 bases, 5 bases remained unmatched. CDR3 length equals 15 residues. CDR3: CASSLIGGQNYGYTF. The CDR3 DNA sequence: TGTGCCAGCAGTTTAATAGGGGGCCAGAACTATGGCTACACCTTC.

In its sample, this clonotype was seen a few times. The V gene is TRBV7-6, the J gene TRBJ2-2; TRBD1 matches at 11 bases. This CDR3 comprises 19 residues. The V segment lost 3 bases and the J segment 5 bases; nucleotides outside the gene matches: 14. Germline V CDR1 and CDR2: SGHVS, FNYEAQ. For the CDR3, the DNA is TGTGCCAGCAGCTTGCCCCGGGACAGGGGGATTTTTGTGACCGGGGAGCTGTTTTTT. Amino acids: CASSLPRDRGIFVTGELFF.

V and J are TRBV5-6 and TRBJ2-7; the D gene is possibly TRBD1 (6 bases). Trimming shortened V by 0 bases and J by 2 bases, and 12 bases separated the two germline ends. CDR3 length equals 15 residues. The V gene's germline CDR1 is SGHDT and CDR2 YYEEEE. CDR3 sequence: CASSLGAGVAYEQYV. The CDR3 bases are TGTGCCAGCAGCTTGGGGGCAGGGGTAGCCTACGAGCAGTACGTC.

V is TRBV7-8 and J is TRBJ1-2, with 9 bases matching TRBD1. The CDR3 is made up of 16 amino acids. Germline-derived CDR1 and CDR2 are SGHVS and FQNEAQ. Trimming removed 3 bases from V and 4 bases from J; junction bases left unmatched: 9. CDR3 in amino acids: CASSLDYRGPGYGYTF. The CDR3 DNA follows: TGTGCCAGCAGCTTGGATTACAGGGGGCCGGGCTATGGCTACACCTTC. The full variable domain, completed using reference TRBV7-8 and TRBJ1-2, is GAGVSQSPRYKVAKRGQDVALRCDPISGHVSLFWYQQALGQGPEFLTYFQNEAQLDKSGLPSDRFFAERPEGSVSTLKIQRTQQEDSAVYLCASSLDYRGPGYGYTFGSGTRLTVV.

The V gene is TRBV29-1, the J gene TRBJ2-4; 9 bases fit TRBD1. CDR3 length: 14 amino acids. Losses at the gene ends were 4 bases for V and 7 bases for J; bases not matched to a gene: 8. Germline V lookup: CDR1 SQVTM, CDR2 ANQGSEA. This chain's CDR3 is CSVVAGTGFNIQYF. In DNA form, the CDR3 reads TGCAGCGTTGTGGCAGGGACAGGGTTCAACATTCAGTACTTC.

This clonotype was detected many times. This chain connects TRBV7-6 to TRBJ2-1; 8 nucleotides agree with TRBD1. CDR1 is SGHVS, CDR2 FNYEAQ, per germline. The trim removed 3 bases at V and 7 bases at J, leaving 8 bases unmatched. CDR3 length: 15 amino acids. The CDR3 loop reads CASSFGTGYMNEQFF. The CDR3 nucleotides are TGTGCCAGCAGCTTCGGGACAGGTTATATGAATGAGCAGTTCTTC. Supplemented by reference TRBV7-6 and TRBJ2-1, the full variable domain reads GAGVSQSPRYKVTKRGQDVALRCDPISGHVSLYWYRQALGQGPEFLTYFNYEAQQDKSGLPNDRFSAERPEGSISTLTIQRTEQRDSAMYRCASSFGTGYMNEQFFGPGTRLTVL.

This clonotype was seen more than once but under ten times. The V call is TRBV19, the J call TRBJ1-2; possible D gene TRBD1, 6 bases. From germline, CDR1 is LNHDA and CDR2 SQIVND (reference sequence). Trimming shortened V by 4 bases and J by 4 bases, and 16 bases separated the two germline ends. This CDR3 has 15 amino acids. The CDR3 sequence is CASSTSPTGLYGYTF. The CDR3 DNA follows: TGTGCCAGTAGTACCTCTCCTACAGGGCTCTATGGCTACACCTTC.

The V call is TRBV7-9, the J call TRBJ2-7, with a possible D match to TRBD1 (5 bases). From germline, CDR1 is SEHNR and CDR2 FQNEAQ (reference sequence). This CDR3 is 12 amino acids long. V lost 5 bases to trimming and J lost 5 bases, with 10 bases between them. CDR3 DNA: TGTGCCAGCAGCCCGTCAGGGAACGAGCAGTACTTC. It codes for CASSPSGNEQYF.

This chain links TRBV5-1 with TRBJ2-3; D assignment may be TRBD1 or TRBD2 (5 bases each). V was clipped by 4 bases and J by 2 bases, with 17 bases between them. CDR1 SGHRS and CDR2 YFSETQ come from the germline V gene. The CDR3 runs to 16 residues. Written as DNA, the CDR3 is TGCGCCAGCAGCCCGTTAACGGGGCGATACACAGATACGCAGTATTTT. This translates into CASSPLTGRYTDTQYF.

Concerning this clonotype itself: A read error may account for a junction end that differs from germline. This chain joins TRBV13 and TRBJ2-5, with D hard to call. Looked up from germline, CDR1 is PRHDT and CDR2 is FYEKMQ (reference sequence). This CDR3 comprises 15 residues. CDR3 amino acids: CASSPTRNFQEPQYF. Here the CDR3 DNA reads TGTGCCAGCAGCCCCACCCGAAATTTCCAAGAGCCCCAGTACTTC.

The chain links TRBV7-9 to TRBJ2-2; possibly TRBD2 for D (7 bases). Germline lookup yields CDR1 SEHNR and CDR2 FQNEAQ (reference sequence). V lost 7 bases, J lost 4 bases, and 10 bases lay in between. The CDR3 runs to 13 residues. For the CDR3, the DNA is TGTGCCAGCAACCGGGGGGCCACCGGGGAGCTGTTTTTT. Protein: CASNRGATGELFF. The whole variable domain, filled in from reference TRBV7-9 and TRBJ2-2, reads DTGVSQNPRHKITKRGQNVTFRCDPISEHNRLYWYRQTLGQGPEFLTYFQNEAQLEKSRLLSDRFSAERPKGSFSTLEIQRTEQGDSAMYLCASNRGATGELFFGEGSRLTVL.

This clonotype has a handful of counts. The gene calls are TRBV7-2 and TRBJ2-1; 9 bases line up with TRBD2. V dropped 8 bases and J dropped 2; count of bases not matched to a gene: 4. CDR1 and CDR2 (germline): SGHTA, FQGNSA. The CDR3 runs 14 residues. The CDR3 region is CASGGLATYNEQFF. CDR3 nucleotides: TGTGCCAGCGGGGGACTAGCAACCTACAATGAGCAGTTCTTC.

This clonotype was seen a handful of times. The V call is TRBV7-6, the J call TRBJ2-2; D is unclear. The V and J ends lost 1 base and 2 bases respectively, with 14 bases between them. CDR3 length equals 17 residues. Germline V gene data show CDR1 as SGHVS and CDR2 as FNYEAQ. CDR3 in DNA: TGTGCCAGCAGCTTAGGGGCCCGAGGAGACAACACCGGGGAGCTGTTTTTT. Translated: CASSLGARGDNTGELFF.

The J gene is TRBJ2-1, the V gene TRBV4-1, with 9 bases fitting TRBD2. This CDR3 region has 15 residues. With V trimmed by 4 bases and J by 4 bases, 5 bases remained unmatched. From germline, CDR1 is MGHRA and CDR2 YSYEKL. The CDR3: CASSLMAGGYNEQFF. CDR3 in DNA: TGCGCCAGCAGCCTCATGGCGGGGGGGTACAATGAGCAGTTCTTC.

The V gene is TRBV6-4, the J gene TRBJ2-1, with D hard to call. Trimming took off 7 bases at V and 2 bases at J, with 18 bases between the two ends. The CDR3 consists of 16 residues. Per germline, CDR1 MRHNA and CDR2 SNTAGT. The CDR3, as DNA: TGTGCCAGCAAGCCGACATCTTATACGGCCTACAATGAGCAGTTCTTC. Translation: CASKPTSYTAYNEQFF.

This chain connects TRBV25-1 to TRBJ1-1; 7 bases are a match to TRBD1. Trimming cost V 4 bases and J 5 bases; bases outside gene matches: 4. This CDR3 is built from 13 residues. Germline CDR1 MGHDK, CDR2 SYGVNS. As DNA, the CDR3 is TGTGCCAGCAGTGGACAGGGAATTACTGAAGCTTTCTTT. It codes for CASSGQGITEAFF.

CDR3 protein: CASTGPPGANVLTF. The CDR3 DNA is TGTGCCAGCACAGGGCCCCCGGGGGCCAACGTCCTGACTTTC. The chain joins TRBV6-5 to TRBJ2-6, with a tentative D call TRBD1 (5 bases). V was clipped by 7 bases and J by 4 bases, with 11 bases between them. CDR1 is MNHEY and CDR2 is SVGAGI in the germline V gene. The CDR3 has 14 amino acids.

The V and J genes are TRBV7-9 and TRBJ2-7; D is ambiguous. CDR3 length equals 11 residues. Trimming cost V 3 bases and J 3 bases, with 3 bases left between them. Germline CDR1 and CDR2: SEHNR and FQNEAQ (reference sequence). Here the CDR3 reads CASSFVYEQYF. As DNA, the CDR3 is TGTGCCAGCAGCTTCGTCTACGAGCAGTACTTC.

With regard to this clonotype: This may be a read error: a much more frequent sequence differs by one nucleotide. This CDR3 is CANRDRVNSGYTF. CDR3 nucleotide sequence: TGTGCCAACAGGGACAGGGTGAACTCGGGCTACACCTTC. The chain has TRBV7-4 and TRBJ1-2; 9 nucleotides match TRBD1. Germline trimming cut 10 bases from V and 8 bases from J; bases unmatched to any gene: 11. Germline V gene data show CDR1 as SGHVT and CDR2 as SQSDAQ. CDR3 length: 13 amino acids.

Concerning this clonotype itself: One base away lies a much larger clone, so this may be a sequencing read error. The CDR3 loop is CASSRTRLAPGEQFF. CDR3 in DNA: TGTGCCAGCAGCAGAACAAGACTAGCCCCCGGGGAGCAGTTTTTT. The V call is TRBV12-3 or TRBV12-4, the J call TRBJ2-2, with 7 bases identical to TRBD2. The CDR3 length is 15 residues.

In its sample, this clonotype was seen a few times. The chain employs TRBV11-1 and TRBJ2-7; tentative D call: TRBD2 (5 bases). The CDR3 consists of 16 residues. Germline lookup yields CDR1 SGHAT and CDR2 FQDESV (reference sequence). Trimming removed 8 bases from V and 2 bases from J, with 22 bases in between. The CDR3 DNA follows: TGTGCCAGCTTTACTAAGGACGGGGTGGGAACCTACGAGCAGTACGTC. Its translation is CASFTKDGVGTYEQYV.